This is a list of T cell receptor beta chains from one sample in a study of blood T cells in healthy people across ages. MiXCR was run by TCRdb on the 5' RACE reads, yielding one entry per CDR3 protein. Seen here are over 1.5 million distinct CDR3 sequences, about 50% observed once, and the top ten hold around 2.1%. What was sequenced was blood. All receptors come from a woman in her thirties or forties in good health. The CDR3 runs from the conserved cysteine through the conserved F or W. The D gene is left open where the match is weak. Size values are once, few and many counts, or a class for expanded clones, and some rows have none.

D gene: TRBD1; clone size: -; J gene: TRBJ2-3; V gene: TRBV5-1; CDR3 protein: CASSPGTGVLADTQYF; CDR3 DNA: TGCGCCAGCAGCCCTGGGACAGGGGTATTGGCAGATACGCAGTATTTT
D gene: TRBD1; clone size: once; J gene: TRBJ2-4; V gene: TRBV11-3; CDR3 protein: CASSPGTADGKQYF; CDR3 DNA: TGTGCCAGCAGCCCCGGGACAGCGGATGGAAAGCAGTACTTC
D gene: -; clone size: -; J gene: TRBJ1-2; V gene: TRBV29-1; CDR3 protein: CSVDPTTMEGYTF; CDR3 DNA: TGCAGCGTTGACCCAACTACTATGGAGGGCTACACCTTC
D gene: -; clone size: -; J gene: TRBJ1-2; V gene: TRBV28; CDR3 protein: CASRPPGQTSTRGYTF; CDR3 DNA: TGTGCCAGCAGGCCGCCGGGACAAACATCCACGAGGGGCTACACCTTC
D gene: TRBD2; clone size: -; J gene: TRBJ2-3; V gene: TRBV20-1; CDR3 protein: CSGTSGAHSTDTQYF; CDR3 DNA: TGCAGCGGGACTAGCGGGGCCCATAGCACAGATACGCAGTATTTT
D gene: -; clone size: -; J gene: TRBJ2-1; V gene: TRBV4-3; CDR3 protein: CASSQDGFSWLGNEQFF; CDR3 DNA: TGCGCCAGCAGCCAAGATGGTTTTTCTTGGCTAGGCAATGAGCAGTTCTTC
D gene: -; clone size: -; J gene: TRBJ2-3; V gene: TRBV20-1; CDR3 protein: CSAPVDLRGNTQYF; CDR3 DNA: TGCAGTGCACCCGTCGACCTTCGGGGTAATACGCAGTATTTT
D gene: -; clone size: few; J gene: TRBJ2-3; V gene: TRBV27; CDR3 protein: CASSWTGILTDTQYF; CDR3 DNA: TGTGCCAGCAGTTGGACGGGAATCCTCACAGATACGCAGTATTTT
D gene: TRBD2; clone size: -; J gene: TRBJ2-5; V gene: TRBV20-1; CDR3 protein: CSTSLINWAAGGPQETQYF; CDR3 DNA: TGCAGTACTAGCTTGATAAATTGGGCAGCGGGGGGCCCCCAAGAGACCCAGTACTTC
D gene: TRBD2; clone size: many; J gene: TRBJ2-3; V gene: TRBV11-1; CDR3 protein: CASSSSGGRTDTQYF; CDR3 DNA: TGTGCCAGCAGCTCAAGCGGGGGCCGCACAGATACGCAGTATTTT
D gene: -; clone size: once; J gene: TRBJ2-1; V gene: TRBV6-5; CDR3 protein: CASSSPLLETENEQFF; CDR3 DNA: TGTGCCAGCAGTTCTCCTTTACTCGAGACCGAGAATGAGCAGTTCTTC
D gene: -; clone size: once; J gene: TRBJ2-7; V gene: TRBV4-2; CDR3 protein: CASSQVALMDYEQYF; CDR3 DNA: TGTGCTAGCAGCCAAGTCGCACTAATGGACTACGAGCAGTACTTC
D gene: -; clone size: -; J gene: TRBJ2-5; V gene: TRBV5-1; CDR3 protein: CASIKDVRQETQYF; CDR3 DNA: TGCGCCAGTATTAAGGACGTACGACAAGAGACCCAGTACTTC
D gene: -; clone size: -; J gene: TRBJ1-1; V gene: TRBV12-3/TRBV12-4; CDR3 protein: CASTHLVMNTEAFF; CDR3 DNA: TGTGCCAGCACCCACCTCGTGATGAACACTGAAGCTTTCTTT
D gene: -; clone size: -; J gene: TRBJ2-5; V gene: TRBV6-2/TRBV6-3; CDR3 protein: CAGRPGDQETQYF; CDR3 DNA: TGTGCCGGCAGACCAGGGGACCAAGAGACCCAGTACTTC